This TCR beta chain was retrieved from a study of blood T cell repertoires in COVID-19. The CDR3 consists of 14 residues. J gave up 5 bases and V 10 bases, and 13 bases lay outside the gene matches. CDR1 and CDR2 from the germline V gene are LNHDA and SQIVND (reference sequence). Clones were sequenced by immunoSEQ multiplex PCR, and TCRdb holds only the in-frame ones, with some missing. This sample has approximately 180,000 clones, with about 81% found just once. This TCR came from a woman aged 70 to 79 with acute or convalescent COVID-19. The sequencing sample was made of peripheral blood. The chain joins TRBV19 to TRBJ1-2; 7 nucleotides agree with TRBD1. The CDR3 bases are TGTGCCACCTCAACGACAGGGCGACAATATGGCTACACCTTC. This encodes CATSTTGRQYGYTF.